These 24 T cell receptor beta chains came from one sample sequenced in a study of blood T cell repertoires in COVID-19. Sequenced by immunoSEQ multiplex PCR; TCRdb stores in-frame clones only, minus some. The table includes over 200,000 clones, 83% detected once. The source material was peripheral blood. The origin of the receptors is a woman in her 40s with active or convalescent COVID-19.

The chain carries TRBV7-3 and TRBJ2-3; a possible D gene is TRBD2 (5 bases). Germline V gene sequence: CDR1 SGHTA, CDR2 FQGTGA. CDR3 size: 15 residues. V was clipped by 5 bases and J by 0 bases, with 12 bases between them. The CDR3 reads CASSPRGLSTDTQYF. The CDR3 bases are TGTGCCAGCAGCCCCCGCGGACTTAGCACAGATACGCAGTATTTT. The complete variable domain, with remaining parts taken from reference TRBV7-3 and TRBJ2-3, reads GAGVSQTPSNKVTEKGKYVELRCDPISGHTALYWYRQSLGQGPEFLIYFQGTGAADDSGLPNDRFFAVRPEGSVSTLKIQRTERGDSAVYLCASSPRGLSTDTQYFGPGTRLTVL.

The chain employs TRBV7-9 and TRBJ2-7; maybe TRBD1 (6 bases). Trimming cost V 5 bases and J 6 bases, with 11 bases left between them. This CDR3 contains 12 residues. Germline V gene data show CDR1 as SEHNR and CDR2 as FQNEAQ (reference sequence). The CDR3 region has the DNA TGTGCCAGCAGCCCACCGACAGGCGAGCAGTACTTC. Translation: CASSPPTGEQYF.

This clone occurred once. The chain links TRBV19 to TRBJ1-4, with D perhaps matching TRBD1 (5 bases). CDR1 and CDR2 (germline): LNHDA, SQIVND (reference sequence). The germline V and J ends were trimmed by 4 bases and 4 bases, with 10 bases remaining between them. CDR3 length equals 14 residues. CDR3 in amino acids: CASSTIRVNEKLFF. The CDR3 DNA is TGTGCCAGTAGTACCATCAGGGTTAATGAAAAACTGTTTTTT.

The chain combines TRBV6-6 with TRBJ1-5; D call uncertain. CDR1 is MNHNY, CDR2 SVGAGI, per germline (reference sequence). Trimming took 8 bases from V and 3 from J, leaving 14 bases between them. The CDR3 totals 14 residues. CDR3 sequence (DNA): TGTGCCAGCGCCGTGGAGGGCGACAATCAGCCCCAGCATTTT. Its translation: CASAVEGDNQPQHF.

The V and J genes are TRBV10-3 and TRBJ1-2, with TRBD1 matching 9 bases. This CDR3 is built from 12 residues. CDR1 is ENHRY, CDR2 SYGVKD, per germline. After removal of 10 bases from V and 3 bases from J, the junction contained 3 bases not matched to a gene. CDR3 loop: CATRTGDYGYTF. CDR3 nucleotide sequence: TGTGCCACCAGGACAGGGGACTATGGCTACACCTTC.

The chain recombines TRBV14 with TRBJ2-7; the D gene is possibly TRBD1 (5 bases). This CDR3 is 14 amino acids long. V gave up 2 bases and J gave up 3 bases, with 11 bases separating them. Germline CDR1 is SGHDN and CDR2 is FVKESK. DNA of the CDR3: TGTGCCAGCAGCCAATTCCTAGACAGCTACGAGCAGTACTTC. It specifies CASSQFLDSYEQYF.

The count of this clone is one. V gene TRBV4-1 combines with J gene TRBJ1-1, with 7 nucleotides matching TRBD1. The J segment lost 1 base and the V segment lost 1 base, leaving 12 bases of the junction unmatched. This CDR3 is built from 18 residues. The germline gives CDR1 MGHRA, CDR2 YSYEKL. The CDR3 sequence: CASSQAGGVKKENTEAFF. CDR3 bases: TGCGCCAGCAGCCAAGCAGGGGGTGTAAAGAAGGAGAACACTGAAGCTTTCTTT.

The chain's CDR3 is CASGQGYTTGELFF. Written as DNA, the CDR3 is TGTGCCTCGGGACAGGGGTACACCACCGGGGAGCTGTTTTTT. This sequence joins TRBV19 and TRBJ2-2, with 10 nucleotides matching TRBD1. The CDR3 spans 14 residues. Germline-derived CDR1 and CDR2 are LNHDA and SQIVND (reference sequence). The J segment lost 4 bases and the V segment lost 11 bases, leaving 7 bases of the junction unmatched. The full variable domain, rest sourced from reference TRBV19 and TRBJ2-2, is DGGITQSPKYLFRKEGQNVTLSCEQNLNHDAMYWYRQDPGQGLRLIYYSQIVNDFQKGDIAEGYSVSREKKESFPLTVTSAQKNPTAFYLCASGQGYTTGELFFGEGSRLTVL.

The chain has TRBV24-1 and TRBJ2-5, with 8 bases matching TRBD1. The trim removed 3 bases at V and 2 bases at J, leaving 4 bases unmatched. Germline V gene lookup returns CDR1 KGHDR and CDR2 SFDVKD. This CDR3 is built from 15 residues. CDR3 sequence reads: CATSDRTGSQETQYF. DNA of the CDR3: TGTGCCACCAGTGATAGGACAGGGTCTCAAGAGACCCAGTACTTC.

The V gene is TRBV5-1, the J gene TRBJ2-7; TRBD1 agrees at 8 bases. The germline V gene has CDR1 SGHRS and CDR2 YFSETQ. This CDR3 region has 14 residues. The V gene end was trimmed by 0 bases and the J gene end by 6 bases; junction bases not matched to a gene: 5. The DNA of the CDR3 is TGCGCCAGCAGCTTGGGTGGGACAGGAAGCGAGCAGTACTTC. This encodes CASSLGGTGSEQYF. The full variable domain, with the rest looked up from reference TRBV5-1 and TRBJ2-7, is KAGVTQTPRYLIKTRGQQVTLSCSPISGHRSVSWYQQTPGQGLQFLFEYFSETQRNKGNFPGRFSGRQFSNSRSEMNVSTLELGDSALYLCASSLGGTGSEQYFGPGTRLTVT.

The chain combines TRBV19 with TRBJ1-2, with a possible D match to TRBD1 (5 bases). From germline, CDR1 is LNHDA and CDR2 SQIVND (reference sequence). The length of the CDR3 is 14 residues. V was trimmed by 5 bases and J by 3 bases, leaving 13 bases between them. The CDR3 sequence: CASSVRRRDYGYTF. The CDR3 DNA follows: TGTGCCAGTAGTGTTAGGCGCAGGGACTATGGCTACACCTTC.

This chain uses TRBV19 with TRBJ1-2; TRBD1 matches 9 bases. V gave up 6 bases and J gave up 4 bases; unmatched junction bases: 6. This CDR3 is 14 amino acids long. Germline V gene sequence: CDR1 LNHDA, CDR2 SQIVND (reference sequence). Written as DNA, the CDR3 is TGTGCCAGTAGCAGGGACAGGGCGGGCTATGGCTACACCTTC. This gives the protein CASSRDRAGYGYTF.

This clone was seen just once. The V and J genes are TRBV28 and TRBJ1-4; D gene unclear. CDR3 size: 15 residues. The germline gives CDR1 MDHEN, CDR2 SYDVKM. V was trimmed by 2 bases and J by 8 bases, leaving 15 bases between them. CDR3 in DNA: TGTGCCAGCAGTTTACACGGAGGAGGTAAAGAAAAACTGTTTTTT. It encodes CASSLHGGGKEKLFF.

The gene calls are TRBV7-8 and TRBJ2-1; 9 positions agree with TRBD2. Germline CDR1 reads SGHVS; CDR2 reads FQNEAQ. V was pared by 0 bases and J by 8 bases, with 8 bases of the junction left unmatched. The CDR3 is 16 amino acids. This CDR3 is CASSLALVAGAHEQFF. The CDR3 region has the DNA TGTGCCAGCAGCTTAGCGTTGGTAGCGGGGGCGCATGAGCAGTTCTTC.

This chain uses TRBV30 with TRBJ1-4; the D gene is possibly TRBD1 (5 bases). Germline loops: CDR1 GTSNPN, CDR2 SVGIG (reference sequence). The CDR3 covers 15 residues. The germline V and J ends were trimmed by 2 bases and 2 bases, with 12 bases remaining between them. This chain's CDR3 is CAWSPPPGTNEKLFF. In DNA form, the CDR3 reads TGTGCCTGGAGTCCTCCCCCAGGGACTAATGAAAAACTGTTTTTT.

V gene TRBV4-2 combines with J gene TRBJ1-2, with D unresolved. V was shortened by 1 base and J by 1 base, with 7 bases between the two germline ends. The CDR3 consists of 14 residues. Germline CDR1 is LGHNA and CDR2 is YNFKEQ. The CDR3 coding sequence is TGTGCCAGCAGCCAAGTGGTAGATAACTATGGCTACACCTTC. Encoded protein: CASSQVVDNYGYTF.

The chain has TRBV6-2 or TRBV6-3 and TRBJ2-3; D is perhaps TRBD2 (5 bases). The CDR3 runs to 16 residues. V was clipped by 2 bases and J by 3 bases, with 15 bases between them. Germline V CDR1 and CDR2: MNHEY, SVGEGT. The CDR3 is CASSYVLGGLTDTQYF. Here the CDR3 DNA reads TGTGCCAGCAGTTACGTACTTGGCGGGTTGACAGATACGCAGTATTTT.

The chain carries TRBV5-1 and TRBJ2-7; tentative D call: TRBD1 (5 bases). V was cut by 1 base and J by 0 bases, with 17 bases left in between. CDR1 is SGHRS and CDR2 is YFSETQ in the germline V gene. The CDR3 is 17 residues long. CDR3 amino acids: CASSLTLGRPSSYEQYF. The DNA for the CDR3 is TGCGCCAGCAGCTTGACTTTGGGGCGACCGAGCTCCTACGAGCAGTACTTC.

The gene calls are TRBV7-6 and TRBJ2-1, with 8 bases aligning to TRBD2. The CDR3 has 17 residues. CDR1 SGHVS and CDR2 FNYEAQ come from the germline V gene. The V segment lost 1 base and the J segment 4 bases; nucleotides outside the gene matches: 9. The CDR3 nucleotides are TGTGCCAGCAGCTTAGAGCAATGGGGCGGGGGGTACAATGAGCAGTTCTTC. Translated, it gives CASSLEQWGGGYNEQFF.

The rearrangement uses TRBV6-5 and TRBJ1-1; TRBD1 aligns across 9 bases. The CDR3 runs 14 residues. Germline V lookup: CDR1 MNHEY, CDR2 SVGAGI. V lost 6 bases, J lost 4 bases, and 6 bases stayed unmatched. The CDR3 sequence: CASRPGQGGTEAFF. The CDR3 bases are TGTGCCAGCAGGCCGGGACAGGGCGGCACTGAAGCTTTCTTT.

CDR3 residues: CSVVQGLSYTF. The CDR3 coding sequence is TGCAGCGTTGTACAGGGGCTCAGCTACACCTTC. The chain employs TRBV29-1 and TRBJ1-2; TRBD1 matches 7 bases. Germline CDR1 and CDR2: SQVTM and ANQGSEA. The ends lost 4 bases at V and 9 bases at J; junction bases unmatched: 5. The CDR3 length is 11 residues.

CDR3 nucleotide sequence: TGTGCCAGCAGTTACTCGGCGGGTCCGGGTGAGCAGTACTTC. This gives the protein CASSYSAGPGEQYF. The V gene is TRBV6-5, the J gene TRBJ2-7; perhaps TRBD2 as D (5 bases). Germline CDR1 and CDR2: MNHEY and SVGAGI. V lost 0 bases and J 7 bases, leaving 13 bases between the germline ends. This CDR3 is built from 14 residues.

V and J are TRBV5-1 and TRBJ1-1, with D perhaps TRBD1 (6 bases). The CDR3 is 14 amino acids. Trimming shortened V by 0 bases and J by 2 bases, and 8 bases separated the two germline ends. CDR1 and CDR2 (germline): SGHRS, YFSETQ. The CDR3 reads CASSLGQANTEAFF. In DNA form, the CDR3 reads TGCGCCAGCAGCTTGGGACAGGCTAACACTGAAGCTTTCTTT.

The chain employs TRBV7-9 and TRBJ1-5; D is possibly TRBD1 (5 bases). Trimming pared 0 bases from V and 1 base from J, leaving 10 bases between. This CDR3 spans 16 amino acids. Per the germline V gene, CDR1 is SEHNR and CDR2 is FQNEAQ (reference sequence). This chain's CDR3 is CASSLARVGSNQPQHF. CDR3 nucleotide sequence: TGTGCCAGCAGCTTAGCCAGGGTGGGAAGCAATCAGCCCCAGCATTTT.